One and the same sample provided the 26 T cell receptor beta chains below, sequenced in a study of CD4 T cells in relation to SARS-CoV-2 and coronaviruses. TCRdb's table, derived via immunoSEQ multiplex PCR, lists solely in-frame clones and lacks some. There are tens of thousands of clones in the sample; 70% to 85% occur only once, and roughly 3% lies in the top ten. Which antigens these TCRs recognize remains unknown. The sequenced sample was memory CD4+ T cells from PBMCs, cultured in vitro. The receptor set was obtained from an adult with COVID-19.

The rearrangement links TRBV5-5 to TRBJ2-3; D is perhaps TRBD1 (6 bases). The V end lost 3 bases, the J end lost 2 bases, and 10 bases lay between the germline ends. The CDR3 consists of 14 residues. Looked up from germline, CDR1 is SGHKS and CDR2 is YYEKEE (reference sequence). In DNA, the CDR3 is TGTGCCAGCAGCTCAGGACAGCACACAGATACGCAGTATTTT. The encoded protein is CASSSGQHTDTQYF.

The CDR3 reads CASTRVWGTDTQYF. The DNA for the CDR3 is TGTGCCAGCACCAGGGTATGGGGCACAGATACGCAGTATTTT. V and J are TRBV5-5 and TRBJ2-3, with TRBD1 as a possible D gene (5 bases). The CDR3 sequence is 14 residues long. Germline CDR1 and CDR2: SGHKS and YYEKEE (reference sequence). The ends were cut back, 6 bases at V and 1 base at J, with 12 bases in the middle.

The chain combines TRBV7-9 with TRBJ2-5, with D tentatively TRBD2 (6 bases). Per the germline V gene, CDR1 is SEHNR and CDR2 is FQNEAQ (reference sequence). Trimming removed 5 bases at V and 5 bases at J, with 15 bases between. The CDR3 covers 14 residues. The CDR3 nucleotides are TGTGCCAGCAGCCCAGGACATGGGGGGGAGACCCAGTACTTC. It specifies CASSPGHGGETQYF.

The rearrangement uses TRBV2 and TRBJ1-5; D unclear. In germline, CDR1 is SNHLY, CDR2 FYNNEI. The V end was cut by 6 bases, the J end by 3 bases, with 12 bases between. The CDR3 totals 14 residues. The CDR3 sequence is CASRLDGFNQPQHF. As DNA, the CDR3 is TGTGCCAGCAGGCTGGACGGTTTCAATCAGCCCCAGCATTTT.

The chain recombines TRBV18 with TRBJ2-7, with a possible D match to TRBD1 (5 bases). The V end lost 2 bases, the J end lost 5 bases, and 13 bases lay between the germline ends. The germline V gene has CDR1 KGHSH and CDR2 LQKENI. The CDR3 extends over 14 amino acids. The CDR3 bases are TGTGCCAGCTCACCAAATACAGGTCCAAACGAGCAGTACTTC. It specifies CASSPNTGPNEQYF. The complete variable domain, with remaining parts taken from reference TRBV18 and TRBJ2-7, reads NAGVMQNPRHLVRRRGQEARLRCSPMKGHSHVYWYRQLPEEGLKFMVYLQKENIIDESGMPKERFSAEFPKEGPSILRIQQVVRGDSAAYFCASSPNTGPNEQYFGPGTRLTVT.

This chain uses TRBV5-1 with TRBJ1-1; 7 bases align to TRBD1. The CDR3 has 14 residues. V shed 5 bases, J shed 1 base, and the junction held 5 bases outside the gene matches. Germline V gene data show CDR1 as SGHRS and CDR2 as YFSETQ. The CDR3 loop is CASRPGQQNTEAFF. CDR3 bases: TGCGCCAGCAGGCCGGGACAGCAGAACACTGAAGCTTTCTTT.

V and J are TRBV19 and TRBJ2-7, with D maybe TRBD1 (6 bases). In germline, CDR1 is LNHDA, CDR2 SQIVND (reference sequence). The germline V and J ends were trimmed by 10 bases and 3 bases, with 16 bases remaining between them. The CDR3 is 13 residues long. The CDR3 here is CATMDSLGYEQYF. The CDR3 DNA follows: TGTGCCACAATGGACAGTCTAGGCTACGAGCAGTACTTC.

V gene TRBV4-1 combines with J gene TRBJ1-6; tentative D call: TRBD1 (5 bases). CDR3 size: 16 residues. Trimming removed 2 bases from V and 6 bases from J, with 14 bases in between. Germline V gene data show CDR1 as MGHRA and CDR2 as YSYEKL. The DNA of the CDR3 is TGCGCCAGCAGCCAATCGGCACTGACAGTTAATTCACCCCTCCACTTT. This encodes CASSQSALTVNSPLHF.

CDR3 amino acids: CASSEQGGAYEQYF. DNA of the CDR3: TGTGCCAGCAGCGAACAGGGGGGAGCCTACGAGCAGTACTTC. V and J are TRBV2 and TRBJ2-7, with TRBD1 identical over 8 bases. The J segment lost 2 bases and the V segment lost 6 bases, leaving 6 bases of the junction unmatched. This CDR3 contains 14 residues. CDR1 is SNHLY and CDR2 is FYNNEI in the germline V gene.

J is TRBJ2-7 and V is TRBV5-1; D remains unclear. The CDR3 extends over 14 amino acids. V was trimmed by 1 base and J by 1 base, leaving 9 bases between them. Germline V gene sequence: CDR1 SGHRS, CDR2 YFSETQ. CDR3 sequence reads: CASSLTSESYEQYF. CDR3 nucleotide sequence: TGCGCCAGCAGCTTGACCTCGGAGTCCTACGAGCAGTACTTC.

The V gene is TRBV7-9, the J gene TRBJ2-1; 7 nucleotides match TRBD1. Germline CDR1 and CDR2: SEHNR and FQNEAQ (reference sequence). The CDR3 consists of 16 residues. Losses at the gene ends were 5 bases for V and 0 bases for J; bases not matched to a gene: 7. CDR3 DNA: TGTGCCAGCAGCAAAGCACAGGGGAGCTCCTACAATGAGCAGTTCTTC. Amino acids: CASSKAQGSSYNEQFF.

This clone was picked up one time. The chain is built from TRBV30 and TRBJ1-1; TRBD1 matches 7 bases. The trim removed 1 base at V and 1 base at J, leaving 9 bases unmatched. Germline-derived CDR1 and CDR2 are GTSNPN and SVGIG (reference sequence). The CDR3 loop spans 16 amino acids. The CDR3 sequence is CAWSDTRRGGNTEAFF. In nucleotides, the CDR3 is TGTGCCTGGAGTGATACCCGCAGGGGGGGGAACACTGAAGCTTTCTTT.

CDR3 sequence (DNA): TGCGCCAGCAGCCCGGCGGGGGGGACAGGGTCCTACAATGAGCAGTTCTTC. Protein: CASSPAGGTGSYNEQFF. The rearrangement links TRBV5-1 to TRBJ2-1; D possibly matches TRBD1 or TRBD2 (9 bases each). V lost 4 bases, J lost 1 base, and 18 bases lay in between. CDR3 size: 17 residues. CDR1 and CDR2 (germline): SGHRS, YFSETQ. The full variable domain, completed using reference TRBV5-1 and TRBJ2-1, is KAGVTQTPRYLIKTRGQQVTLSCSPISGHRSVSWYQQTPGQGLQFLFEYFSETQRNKGNFPGRFSGRQFSNSRSEMNVSTLELGDSALYLCASSPAGGTGSYNEQFFGPGTRLTVL.

This chain joins TRBV6-5 and TRBJ1-1; no definite D call. The germline CDR1 and CDR2 sequences are MNHEY and SVGAGI. This CDR3 spans 12 amino acids. Trimming left V 5 bases short and J 1 base short, with 5 bases between. The CDR3 coding sequence is TGTGCCAGCAGTAGAAAGAACACTGAAGCTTTCTTT. This sequence encodes CASSRKNTEAFF.

CDR3 sequence reads: CASRPHVGQETQYF. CDR3 sequence (DNA): TGTGCCAGCAGGCCCCATGTCGGTCAAGAGACCCAGTACTTC. The chain combines TRBV28 with TRBJ2-5; D is ambiguous. Germline CDR1 reads MDHEN; CDR2 reads SYDVKM. The CDR3 is made up of 14 amino acids. V lost 6 bases and J lost 2, with 13 bases in between.

This clone was detected a few times. The V call is TRBV5-4, the J call TRBJ2-5; 7 bases line up with TRBD1. The CDR3 spans 14 residues. Germline CDR1 is SGHNT and CDR2 is YYREEE (reference sequence). V was pared by 1 base and J by 5 bases, with 5 bases of the junction left unmatched. Here the CDR3 DNA reads TGTGCCAGCAGCTTGAAGCAGGGGGATGAGACCCAGTACTTC. It specifies CASSLKQGDETQYF.

The chain combines TRBV4-1 with TRBJ2-3; TRBD2 agrees at 11 bases. CDR3 length: 16 residues. Trimming removed 1 base from V and 4 bases from J; junction bases left unmatched: 4. The germline V gene encodes CDR1 MGHRA and CDR2 YSYEKL. The CDR3 reads CASSQGLAGLADTQYF. CDR3 sequence (DNA): TGCGCCAGCAGCCAAGGACTAGCGGGACTGGCAGATACGCAGTATTTT.

The rearrangement uses TRBV24-1 and TRBJ1-5; 7 nucleotides agree with TRBD1. The germline V gene has CDR1 KGHDR and CDR2 SFDVKD. Germline trimming cut 4 bases from V and 5 bases from J; bases unmatched to any gene: 16. CDR3 length: 18 amino acids. CDR3 coding DNA: TGTGCCACCAGTGACCGAGCCCCGGCTACAGGGGTTGATCAGCCCCAGCATTTT. Translation: CATSDRAPATGVDQPQHF.

This clone was seen just once. J is TRBJ1-3 and V is TRBV5-8, with unresolved D. The CDR3 length is 16 residues. CDR1 and CDR2 from the germline V gene are SGHTS and YDEGEE. V was clipped by 4 bases and J by 0 bases, with 14 bases between them. The CDR3 reads CASSLDISASGNTIYF. The CDR3 DNA sequence: TGTGCCAGCAGCCTAGACATTTCGGCCTCTGGAAACACCATATATTTT. Full variable domain (rest looked up from reference TRBV5-8 and TRBJ1-3): EAGVTQSPTHLIKTRGQQATLRCSPISGHTSVYWYQQALGLGLQFLLWYDEGEERNRGNFPPRFSGRQFPNYSSELNVNALELEDSALYLCASSLDISASGNTIYFGEGSWLTVV.

The chain is built from TRBV11-3 and TRBJ2-1, with 13 bases matching TRBD2. The trim removed 5 bases at V and 2 bases at J, leaving 3 bases unmatched. This CDR3 spans 16 amino acids. Germline V gene data show CDR1 as SGHNT and CDR2 as YENEEA. The CDR3 region is CASSTGTSGTYNEQFF. CDR3 nucleotides: TGTGCCAGCAGCACAGGGACTAGCGGGACCTACAATGAGCAGTTCTTC.

This sequence joins TRBV6-5 and TRBJ1-1; D is unclear. The V end lost 8 bases, the J end lost 0 bases, and 7 bases lay between the germline ends. Germline-derived CDR1 and CDR2 are MNHEY and SVGAGI. The CDR3 length is 12 residues. In nucleotides, the CDR3 is TGTGCCAGCCGACGGCTGAACACTGAAGCTTTCTTT. Protein sequence: CASRRLNTEAFF.

The CDR3 protein is CASSSMTAGMNTEAFF. As DNA, the CDR3 is TGCGCCAGCAGCTCGATGACCGCGGGCATGAACACTGAAGCTTTCTTT. The rearrangement links TRBV5-1 to TRBJ1-1, with no clear D. Trimming pared 3 bases from V and 0 bases from J, leaving 15 bases between. The CDR3 loop spans 16 amino acids. Germline CDR1 reads SGHRS; CDR2 reads YFSETQ.

The DNA for the CDR3 is TGTGCCAGCAGTTCGATAGAGCCAGTCAGCACAGATACGCAGTATTTT. Translation gives CASSSIEPVSTDTQYF. The V call is TRBV6-2 or TRBV6-3, the J call TRBJ2-3; no clear D gene. CDR3 size: 16 residues. The germline V gene encodes CDR1 MNHEY and CDR2 SVGEGT. The V and J ends lost 4 bases and 0 bases respectively, with 14 bases between them.

This clone was recorded only once. For the CDR3, the DNA is TGTGCCAGCAGCTGGGGCCGGGAGACCCAGTACTTC. Its protein is CASSWGRETQYF. The chain recombines TRBV7-9 with TRBJ2-5; possibly TRBD1 for D (5 bases). The germline gives CDR1 SEHNR, CDR2 FQNEAQ (reference sequence). The CDR3 has 12 amino acids. Trimming removed 4 bases from V and 5 bases from J, with 8 bases in between.

The chain recombines TRBV7-8 with TRBJ1-2, with D possibly TRBD1 on 6 matching bases. V shed 1 base and J shed 6 bases, with 18 bases lying between them. This CDR3 contains 16 residues. Germline assignment: CDR1 SGHVS and CDR2 FQNEAQ. The CDR3 nucleotides read TGTGCCAGCAGCTTAGGTCGCCGCAGGGGCGCAAATGGCTACACCTTC. Translation: CASSLGRRRGANGYTF.

The J gene is TRBJ1-2, the V gene TRBV30; D gene unclear. This CDR3 contains 13 residues. Trimming stripped 4 bases from V and 4 bases from J, with 13 bases between. Germline values: CDR1 GTSNPN, CDR2 SVGIG (reference sequence). The CDR3 loop is CAWKSRSSYGYTF. The CDR3 DNA reads as TGTGCCTGGAAGAGTAGAAGTTCCTATGGCTACACCTTC. Full variable domain (missing parts from reference TRBV30 and TRBJ1-2): SQTIHQWPATLVQPVGSPLSLECTVEGTSNPNLYWYRQAAGRGLQLLFYSVGIGQISSEVPQNLSASRPQDRQFILSSKKLLLSDSGFYLCAWKSRSSYGYTFGSGTRLTVV.